At least ten counts were recorded for the clone carrying this T cell receptor beta chain. The antigen is undetermined. The sample is drawn from a study of identical twins. Unique molecular identifiers were present on the cDNA, and a universal primer site came from template switching. A single record per CDR3 protein comes from TCRdb applying MiXCR to the 5' RACE reads. The sample shows a few hundred thousand distinct CDR3 sequences, roughly 9.5% of them seen only once. Study findings and constraints: In drawing conclusions, the study used cross-sectional statistical analysis and did not follow the same donors. Twin pairs' shared out-of-frame alpha sequences were enriched in low generation probability.

Trimming at V came to 6 bases and at J to 2 bases, leaving 4 bases not matched to a gene. The CDR3 is 13 amino acids. These data were likewise used in another study, on yellow fever vaccine responses in identical twins. That report notes: After vaccination, twins' T cell response reportedly seemed partly convergent, partly personalized.

The TCR comes from a woman aged 18 to 35 in good health. Material for sequencing was PBMCs. The chain carries TRBV12-3 or TRBV12-4 and TRBJ2-7; 7 bases line up with TRBD1. The CDR3 DNA is TGTGCCAGCAGATCCGGGACAGCCTACGAGCAGTACTTC. Translated: CASRSGTAYEQYF.